This T cell receptor (beta chain) was identified in a study of control samples from healthy donors and cancer patients. The method was immunoSEQ multiplex PCR; TCRdb's version includes in-frame clones alone and lacks a portion of them. Of 75,000 or so clones listed, over 85% are singletons. CDR1 is SGDLS, CDR2 YYNGEE, per germline. V was cut by 0 bases and J by 4 bases, with 13 bases left in between. This CDR3 region has 15 residues. This clone was counted a single time. The specimen was PBMCs. The sequence was collected from a man aged 55 to 70 with colorectal cancer. The rearrangement uses TRBV9 and TRBJ1-1, with no clear D. The CDR3 DNA sequence: TGTGCCAGCAGCGTAGGAGCAGCTAAGGGCACTGAAGCTTTCTTT. Translated, it gives CASSVGAAKGTEAFF.